This is a list of T cell receptor beta chains from one sample in a study of blood T cell repertoires in COVID-19. TCRdb's table, derived via immunoSEQ multiplex PCR, lists solely in-frame clones and lacks some. The sample has around 81,000 clones, about 90% seen once. Source material: peripheral blood. All receptors derive from a woman of 80 years or more with acute or convalescent COVID-19. Each CDR3 is given with its conserved first and last residue. The D gene is left open where the match is weak. Clone sizes are given selectively: once, few, many, or a class where the clone is expanded.

V: TRBV6-6; J: TRBJ2-3; size: -; D: TRBD1; DNA: TGTGCCAGCAGGTTGGGACAGGGCTGGGAGGCAGATACGCAGTATTTT; CDR3: CASRLGQGWEADTQYF
V: TRBV7-9; J: TRBJ1-1; size: -; D: -; DNA: TGTGCCAGCAGCCGGCCCCCGGGAAACACTGAAGCTTTCTTT; CDR3: CASSRPPGNTEAFF
V: TRBV6-2/TRBV6-3; J: TRBJ2-1; size: -; D: TRBD2; DNA: TGTGCCAGCAGCCCAAGGTCTACTAGCGGTTACAATGAGCAGTTCTTC; CDR3: CASSPRSTSGYNEQFF
V: TRBV7-2; J: TRBJ2-5; size: -; D: TRBD2; DNA: TGTGCCAGCAGCCCTAGTCCTAGCGGGCGTCAAGAGACCCAGTACTTC; CDR3: CASSPSPSGRQETQYF
V: TRBV7-7; J: TRBJ2-1; size: -; D: TRBD2; DNA: TGTGCTAGCAGCCCCGGACTAGCACCTGTAGAGCAGTTCTTC; CDR3: CASSPGLAPVEQFF
V: TRBV7-3; J: TRBJ2-7; size: -; D: -; DNA: TGTGCCAGCAGCCGGGGTCCAGGGGAGAACTACGAGCAGTACTTC; CDR3: CASSRGPGENYEQYF
V: TRBV6-2/TRBV6-3; J: TRBJ2-1; size: -; D: -; DNA: TGTGCCAGCAGTAAGCCCCTCCTAAAGGGGAATGAGCAGTTCTTC; CDR3: CASSKPLLKGNEQFF
V: TRBV25-1; J: TRBJ2-3; size: -; D: TRBD2; DNA: TGTGCCAGCAGTGGGACTAGCGGGGGAGTAACAGATACGCAGTATTTT; CDR3: CASSGTSGGVTDTQYF
V: TRBV5-5; J: TRBJ1-2; size: -; D: TRBD1; DNA: TGTGCCAACAGCTCGACAGGGGGTAGCTATGGCTACACCTTC; CDR3: CANSSTGGSYGYTF
V: TRBV4-1; J: TRBJ2-1; size: -; D: TRBD2; DNA: TGCGCCAGCAGCCAAGGCATAGGACTAGCGGGAGATGAGCAGTTCTTC; CDR3: CASSQGIGLAGDEQFF
V: TRBV30; J: TRBJ2-7; size: -; D: -; DNA: TGTGCCTGGATGGGGCAGATCGAGCAGTACTTC; CDR3: CAWMGQIEQYF
V: TRBV6-5; J: TRBJ1-1; size: -; D: -; DNA: TGTGCCAGCAGTTACGTCGGTGAAGCTTTCTTT; CDR3: CASSYVGEAFF
V: TRBV5-1; J: TRBJ1-3; size: -; D: TRBD1; DNA: TGCGCCAGCAGCTTGGGTCCAGGGGGCTCAGGAAACACCATATATTTT; CDR3: CASSLGPGGSGNTIYF
V: TRBV6-5; J: TRBJ2-1; size: once; D: TRBD2; DNA: TGTGCCAGCACCTTGGCGGGAGGCTCCTACAATGAGCAGTTCTTC; CDR3: CASTLAGGSYNEQFF
V: TRBV4-1; J: TRBJ2-7; size: -; D: -; DNA: TGCGCCAGCAGCCAAGGCCGAGAAAGGGCGGAGGGCTACGAGCAGTACTTC; CDR3: CASSQGRERAEGYEQYF
V: TRBV18; J: TRBJ2-1; size: -; D: TRBD2; DNA: TGTGCCAGCTCACTGGGGACTAGCGGGACCTACAATGAGCAGTTCTTC; CDR3: CASSLGTSGTYNEQFF
V: TRBV27; J: TRBJ1-6; size: -; D: TRBD1; DNA: TGTGCCAGCAGAACAGGGGGGGCCTATAATTCACCCCTCCACTTT; CDR3: CASRTGGAYNSPLHF
V: TRBV19; J: TRBJ1-2; size: -; D: -; DNA: TGTGCCAGCTCAGGGACTAACTATGGCTACACCTTC; CDR3: CASSGTNYGYTF
V: TRBV4-2; J: TRBJ2-4; size: -; D: TRBD2; DNA: TGTGCCAGCAGCACCCTAGCGGGAGGGCTCACAAACATTCAGTACTTC; CDR3: CASSTLAGGLTNIQYF
V: TRBV14; J: TRBJ2-2; size: medium-sized; D: -; DNA: TGTGCCAGCAGCCAAGGGGGGCGCCGGAACACCGGGGAGCTGTTTTTT; CDR3: CASSQGGRRNTGELFF
V: TRBV7-2; J: TRBJ2-1; size: -; D: TRBD2; DNA: TGTGCCAGCAGCTCGACTAGCGGGAGGACTTACAATGAGCAGTTCTTC; CDR3: CASSSTSGRTYNEQFF
V: TRBV5-8; J: TRBJ2-1; size: -; D: -; DNA: TGTGCCAGCAGCTCCAGTGGTCGGCTGCGGAATGAGCAGTTCTTC; CDR3: CASSSSGRLRNEQFF
V: TRBV2; J: TRBJ1-5; size: -; D: -; DNA: TGTGCCAGCAGTGACCGAGCTCAGCCCCAGCATTTT; CDR3: CASSDRAQPQHF
V: TRBV11-1; J: TRBJ2-2; size: -; D: -; DNA: TGTGCCAGCAGCTTCTTTGCCCAGGGAACCGGGGAGCTGTTTTTT; CDR3: CASSFFAQGTGELFF
V: TRBV14; J: TRBJ1-3; size: -; D: -; DNA: TGTGCCAGCAGCCAACAATCAGGGATCTCTGGAAACACCATATATTTT; CDR3: CASSQQSGISGNTIYF
V: TRBV5-1; J: TRBJ1-5; size: few; D: TRBD1; DNA: TGCGCCAGCAGCTTACAGGGGGATGATCAGCCCCAGCATTTT; CDR3: CASSLQGDDQPQHF
V: TRBV2; J: TRBJ1-6; size: -; D: -; DNA: TGTGCCAGCACCAAAATCCGGGAGGGGTCGGCCCTCCACTTT; CDR3: CASTKIREGSALHF
V: TRBV2; J: TRBJ2-5; size: -; D: TRBD2; DNA: TGTGCCAACCGACTAGCGGGCACGGAGACCCAGTACTTC; CDR3: CANRLAGTETQYF
V: TRBV5-1; J: TRBJ2-1; size: -; D: TRBD2; DNA: TGCGCCAGCAGCCACGGGAGGGCCGAAGCTTACAATGAGCAGTTCTTC; CDR3: CASSHGRAEAYNEQFF
V: TRBV3-1/TRBV3-2; J: TRBJ1-2; size: -; D: -; DNA: TGTGCCAGCAGCCGAACCTGGACAGAAGCTGGATATGGCTACACCTTC; CDR3: CASSRTWTEAGYGYTF
V: TRBV12-3/TRBV12-4; J: TRBJ2-1; size: -; D: -; DNA: TGTGCCAGCAGTCCTGACAGAAACAATGAGCAGTTCTTC; CDR3: CASSPDRNNEQFF
V: TRBV4-1; J: TRBJ2-1; size: once; D: -; DNA: TGCGCCAGCAGCCAAGATCGGGCAGGGGACAATGAGCAGTTCTTC; CDR3: CASSQDRAGDNEQFF
V: TRBV2; J: TRBJ1-1; size: -; D: -; DNA: TGTGCCAGCAGTGAACAGGGGAGCACTGAAGCTTTCTTT; CDR3: CASSEQGSTEAFF